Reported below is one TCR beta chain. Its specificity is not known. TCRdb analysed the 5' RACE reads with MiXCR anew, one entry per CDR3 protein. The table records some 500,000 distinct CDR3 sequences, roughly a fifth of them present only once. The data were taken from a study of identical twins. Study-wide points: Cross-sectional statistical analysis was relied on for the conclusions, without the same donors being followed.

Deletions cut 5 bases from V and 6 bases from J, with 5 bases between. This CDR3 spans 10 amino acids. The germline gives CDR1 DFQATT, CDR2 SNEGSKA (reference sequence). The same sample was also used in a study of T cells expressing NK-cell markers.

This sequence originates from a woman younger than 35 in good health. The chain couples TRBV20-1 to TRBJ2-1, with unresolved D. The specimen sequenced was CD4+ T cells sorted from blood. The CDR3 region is CSAWGNEQFF. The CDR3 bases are TGCAGTGCTTGGGGCAATGAGCAGTTCTTC.